This T cell receptor (beta chain) stems from a study of CD4+ T cells in melanoma. TCRdb's table, derived via immunoSEQ multiplex PCR, lists solely in-frame clones and lacks some. The sample has 15,000 to 20,000 clones, over 75% seen once. This clone appeared once. The TCR sequence derives from a human donor with melanoma. Input material: cells from a culture (not recorded whether cultured in vitro).

CDR3 residues: CASSLRLVEVSGEQFF. CDR3 nucleotides: TGTGCCAGCAGCTTAAGGCTAGTAGAAGTATCCGGTGAGCAGTTCTTC. The chain joins TRBV7-6 to TRBJ2-1; D is ambiguous. V was cut by 2 bases and J by 9 bases, with 20 bases left in between. Germline V lookup: CDR1 SGHVS, CDR2 FNYEAQ. This CDR3 has 16 amino acids.